This is a list of T cell receptor beta chains from one sample in a study of T cells in Graves' hyperthyroidism and ophthalmopathy. TCRdb recomputed calls from the multiplex PCR reads with MiXCR, one row per CDR3 protein. The table has hundreds of thousands of distinct CDR3 sequences, roughly 17% seen once. The sample consisted of blood. The receptors were sampled from a woman aged 25 to 39 with Graves' hyperthyroidism. CDR3s include the opening cysteine and the closing phenylalanine or tryptophan. Each record gives: clone size, V gene, J gene, D gene, CDR3 protein, CDR3 DNA. D genes are given only for firm matches. Clone size is not always given. Where it is, it says once, few, many or a class for expanded clones.

>.|TRBV5-1|TRBJ2-6|TRBD2
CASSPSPRIAGSGANVLTF
TGCGCCAGCAGCCCCTCCCCCCGAATAGCGGGCTCTGGGGCCAACGTCCTGACTTTC
>many|TRBV19|TRBJ1-2|.
CASTNMDGDYGYTF
TGTGCCAGTACCAATATGGACGGTGACTATGGCTACACCTTC
>few|TRBV7-9|TRBJ2-3|TRBD2
CASSLKGLAGPTDTQYF
TGTGCCAGCAGCTTAAAGGGACTAGCGGGGCCCACAGATACGCAGTATTTT
>many|TRBV5-1|TRBJ2-2|.
CASSLAGGELFF
TGTGCCAGCAGTTTAGCTGGCGGGGAGCTGTTTTTT
>few|TRBV28|TRBJ2-6|.
CASSLIPSGANVLTF
TGTGCCAGCAGTTTGATCCCCTCTGGGGCCAACGTCCTGACTTTC
>few|TRBV7-9|TRBJ2-2|.
CASSLVHGSGELFF
TGTGCCAGCAGCTTAGTCCACGGTTCCGGGGAGCTGTTTTTT
>many|TRBV30|TRBJ2-1|.
CAWISLGTYNEQFF
TGTGCCTGGATTAGTCTCGGGACTTACAATGAGCAGTTCTTC
>many|TRBV6-2/TRBV6-3|TRBJ1-1|TRBD1
CASRQISGTGGSYMNTEAFF
TGTGCCAGCAGACAGATATCCGGGACAGGGGGCTCGTACATGAACACTGAAGCTTTCTTT
>many|TRBV18|TRBJ1-1|.
CASSRKQGTEAFF
TGTGCCAGCTCACGGAAACAGGGAACTGAAGCTTTCTTT
>many|TRBV28|TRBJ1-4|.
CASSYPTNEKLFF
TGTGCCAGCAGTTATCCAACTAATGAAAAACTGTTTTTT
>once|TRBV20-1|TRBJ1-1|TRBD1
CSARQGGNTEAFF
TGCAGTGCTAGGCAGGGGGGGAACACTGAAGCTTTCTTT
>many|TRBV7-8|TRBJ2-5|.
CASSSPVYEVQETQYF
TGTGCCAGCAGCTCGCCGGTCTATGAGGTGCAAGAGACCCAGTACTTC
>many|TRBV11-2|TRBJ2-1|.
CASRGERAWYEQFF
TGTGCCAGCAGGGGGGAACGGGCCTGGTATGAGCAGTTCTTC
>few|TRBV6-1|TRBJ1-5|.
CASSSRVGTYYSNQPQHF
TGTGCCAGCAGCAGTCGGGTAGGGACGTATTATAGCAATCAGCCCCAGCATTTT
>.|TRBV5-1|TRBJ1-6|TRBD1
CASSSRQGKDSPLHF
TGCGCCAGCAGCTCGAGACAGGGAAAAGACTCACCCCTCCACTTT
>many|TRBV7-2|TRBJ2-7|.
CASNLQGSPDSEQYF
TGTGCCAGCAACCTACAGGGTTCGCCGGATTCCGAGCAGTACTTC
>.|TRBV27|TRBJ2-7|TRBD1
CASSLLTGSAYEQYF
TGTGCCAGCAGTTTACTGACAGGGTCAGCCTACGAGCAGTACTTC
>few|TRBV18|TRBJ1-5|.
CASSPYGTNQPQHF
TGTGCCAGCTCACCCTACGGGACTAATCAGCCCCAGCATTTT